The 17 T cell receptor beta chains presented below share a single source sample, sequenced in a study of blood T cell repertoires in COVID-19. The method was immunoSEQ multiplex PCR; TCRdb's version includes in-frame clones alone and lacks a portion of them. The data show 270,000 or so clones, 85% seen once. The sample taken for sequencing was peripheral blood. The origin of the receptors is a human donor in a cohort sampled during active COVID-19.

CDR3 protein: CASSLSGNSYNEQFF. In DNA form, the CDR3 reads TGTGCCAGCAGCCTTAGCGGGAACTCCTACAATGAGCAGTTCTTC. The J gene is TRBJ2-1, the V gene TRBV27; 8 nucleotides match TRBD2. The CDR3 is made up of 15 amino acids. V shed 6 bases and J 0 bases; nucleotides not matched to a gene: 4. CDR1 and CDR2 from the germline V gene are MNHEY and SMNVEV (reference sequence).

This chain uses TRBV5-6 with TRBJ2-3; TRBD1 is a possible D gene (6 bases). Deletions cut 2 bases from V and 9 bases from J, with 13 bases between. The CDR3 runs 13 residues. The V gene's germline CDR1 is SGHDT and CDR2 YYEEEE. Here the CDR3 DNA reads TGTGCCAGCAGCTTCGATCAGAGGGGGACGCAGTATTTT. The encoded protein is CASSFDQRGTQYF.

The chain employs TRBV7-9 and TRBJ2-7; D is perhaps TRBD1 (5 bases). Germline V CDR1 and CDR2: SEHNR, FQNEAQ (reference sequence). Trimming left V 6 bases short and J 2 bases short, with 17 bases between. This CDR3 is 15 amino acids long. The CDR3 sequence: CASRPIDSSTYEQYF. CDR3 in DNA: TGTGCCAGCAGGCCAATCGACAGCTCCACCTACGAGCAGTACTTC. Looking up the rest from reference TRBV7-9 and TRBJ2-7 gives the full variable domain: DTGVSQNPRHKITKRGQNVTFRCDPISEHNRLYWYRQTLGQGPEFLTYFQNEAQLEKSRLLSDRFSAERPKGSFSTLEIQRTEQGDSAMYLCASRPIDSSTYEQYFGPGTRLTVT.

The chain has TRBV5-4 and TRBJ2-1, with TRBD1 as a possible D gene (6 bases). CDR3 length equals 15 residues. V was cut by 3 bases and J by 4 bases, with 14 bases left in between. The germline CDR1 and CDR2 sequences are SGHNT and YYREEE (reference sequence). CDR3 residues: CASSSPGQAYNEQFF. The CDR3 DNA sequence: TGTGCCAGCAGCTCGCCGGGACAAGCGTACAATGAGCAGTTCTTC.

The chain uses TRBV6-5 and TRBJ1-4; D is perhaps TRBD1 (6 bases). This CDR3 region has 14 residues. Trimming took off 0 bases at V and 5 bases at J, with 7 bases between the two ends. Germline values: CDR1 MNHEY, CDR2 SVGAGI. CDR3 bases: TGTGCCAGCAGTTACTCCGGGACAAATGAAAAACTGTTTTTT. It is translated as CASSYSGTNEKLFF.

This clone has more than one count but fewer than ten. The chain recombines TRBV7-2 with TRBJ1-2, with D uncertain. The CDR3 loop spans 12 amino acids. CDR1 is SGHTA, CDR2 FQGNSA, per germline. V lost 5 bases and J lost 1, with 5 bases in between. CDR3 sequence: CASSLINYGYTF. The CDR3 coding sequence is TGTGCCAGCAGCCTTATTAACTATGGCTACACCTTC.

The chain's CDR3 is CASSGEGKGRSERNTIYF. The CDR3 coding sequence is TGTGCCAGCAGCGGGGAGGGGAAAGGGAGATCTGAGAGAAACACCATATATTTT. The chain uses TRBV25-1 and TRBJ1-3; D might be TRBD1 (5 bases). Deletions cut 6 bases from V and 5 bases from J, with 26 bases between. The germline V gene has CDR1 MGHDK and CDR2 SYGVNS. This CDR3 is 18 amino acids long.

The V call is TRBV9, the J call TRBJ2-3; 13 bases are a match to TRBD2. CDR3 size: 15 residues. CDR1 is SGDLS and CDR2 is YYNGEE in the germline V gene. V lost 4 bases and J lost 7; bases outside the gene matches: 6. The CDR3 DNA reads as TGTGCCAGCAGCTATGGACTAGCGGGAGTGCATACGCAGTATTTT. Its translation is CASSYGLAGVHTQYF. The full variable domain, with the rest looked up from reference TRBV9 and TRBJ2-3, is DSGVTQTPKHLITATGQRVTLRCSPRSGDLSVYWYQQSLDQGLQFLIQYYNGEERAKGNILERFSAQQFPDLHSELNLSSLELGDSALYFCASSYGLAGVHTQYFGPGTRLTVL.

The chain is built from TRBV7-2 and TRBJ2-5; possible D gene TRBD2, 6 bases. V dropped 4 bases and J dropped 5 bases, with 17 bases sitting between them. The CDR3 spans 15 residues. Germline CDR1 reads SGHTA; CDR2 reads FQGNSA. The CDR3 nucleotides are TGTGCCAGCAGCTCTAGCCCGGGTGGGGGGGAGACCCAGTACTTC. This sequence encodes CASSSSPGGGETQYF.

The chain couples TRBV13 to TRBJ1-1, with D perhaps matching TRBD1 (5 bases). V lost 5 bases to trimming and J lost 1 base, with 8 bases between them. The length of the CDR3 is 13 residues. Germline V gene lookup returns CDR1 PRHDT and CDR2 FYEKMQ (reference sequence). Here the CDR3 DNA reads TGTGCCAGCAGCCCCGGGGGGAACACTGAAGCTTTCTTT. Encoded protein: CASSPGGNTEAFF. Full variable domain (outside the CDR3, taken from reference TRBV13 and TRBJ1-1): AAGVIQSPRHLIKEKRETATLKCYPIPRHDTVYWYQQGPGQDPQFLISFYEKMQSDKGSIPDRFSAQQFSDYHSELNMSSLELGDSALYFCASSPGGNTEAFFGQGTRLTVV.

This clone occurred once. This chain uses TRBV10-3 with TRBJ1-1; a possible D gene is TRBD1 (5 bases). There are 14 residues in the CDR3. The V end was cut by 6 bases, the J end by 1 base, with 12 bases between. Germline V CDR1 and CDR2: ENHRY, SYGVKD. This CDR3 reads CAIRRTDRNTEAFF. CDR3 coding DNA: TGTGCCATCAGAAGAACTGACAGGAACACTGAAGCTTTCTTT.

The chain recombines TRBV7-9 with TRBJ2-1; 9 nucleotides line up with TRBD2. Trimming at V came to 5 bases and at J to 2 bases, leaving 10 bases not matched to a gene. The germline gives CDR1 SEHNR, CDR2 FQNEAQ (reference sequence). This CDR3 region has 17 residues. The CDR3 is CASSDLRAGGTYNEQFF. CDR3 bases: TGTGCCAGCAGCGACCTGAGGGCGGGAGGGACCTACAATGAGCAGTTCTTC.

For this clone: The junction and the germline gene differ at one end; a read error may be behind it. The rearrangement uses TRBV7-7 and TRBJ2-6; 11 bases fit TRBD2. The germline V gene has CDR1 SSHAT and CDR2 FNYEAQ (reference sequence). This CDR3 region has 19 residues. CDR3 amino acids: CASSPPGTSGLSGANVLTF. DNA of the CDR3: TGTGCTAGCAGCCCCCCCGGGACTAGCGGCCTCTCTGGGGCCAACGTCCTGACTTTC.

V usage is TRBV27 and J usage is TRBJ2-7, with D perhaps matching TRBD1 (6 bases). This CDR3 has 14 amino acids. Germline loops: CDR1 MNHEY, CDR2 SMNVEV (reference sequence). V was clipped by 8 bases and J by 5 bases, with 19 bases between them. The CDR3 DNA reads as TGTGCCAGCGGCCGTGAGGGGGAGTGGAACGAGCAGTACTTC. Amino acids: CASGREGEWNEQYF.

The chain employs TRBV28 and TRBJ1-4; D is perhaps TRBD1 (5 bases). CDR3 size: 17 residues. Germline V gene sequence: CDR1 MDHEN, CDR2 SYDVKM. The ends were cut back, 5 bases at V and 2 bases at J, with 18 bases in the middle. CDR3 sequence reads: CASSTPLSGSTNEKLFF. DNA for the CDR3: TGTGCCAGCAGTACCCCCTTGTCAGGGTCCACTAATGAAAAACTGTTTTTT.

The chain couples TRBV5-1 to TRBJ2-3; 8 nucleotides match TRBD1. The CDR3 contains 16 residues. Germline CDR1 reads SGHRS; CDR2 reads YFSETQ. V trimming: 1 base; J trimming: 2 bases; junction bases outside the gene matches: 6. As DNA, the CDR3 is TGCGCCAGCAGCTTGTACGTGACAGGGGTCACAGATACGCAGTATTTT. Translation gives CASSLYVTGVTDTQYF. The full variable domain, its missing parts supplied by reference TRBV5-1 and TRBJ2-3, is KAGVTQTPRYLIKTRGQQVTLSCSPISGHRSVSWYQQTPGQGLQFLFEYFSETQRNKGNFPGRFSGRQFSNSRSEMNVSTLELGDSALYLCASSLYVTGVTDTQYFGPGTRLTVL.

The rearrangement links TRBV18 to TRBJ1-2; D is undetermined. From germline, CDR1 is KGHSH and CDR2 LQKENI. The CDR3 runs 17 residues. Trimming stripped 1 base from V and 6 bases from J, with 21 bases between. DNA of the CDR3: TGTGCCAGCTCACCACAATATTTGGGAAGAGGGCCTGATGGCTACACCTTC. This sequence encodes CASSPQYLGRGPDGYTF.